These 25 T cell receptor beta chains were sequenced from one sample in a study of response to subunit inactivated influenza vaccine. Each CDR3 protein is one row after TCRdb ran MiXCR on the RT-PCR reads. The sample has about 570,000 distinct CDR3 sequences; about 10% are singletons. This sample also appeared in a second study, on T cells expressing NK-cell markers. From that second work: The authors generated TCR beta cDNA through 5'RACE template switching with UMIs.

Source: PBMCs from blood, taken on the day of vaccination. These receptor sequences come from a man aged 45-60 years who received an inactivated influenza vaccine.

The chain uses TRBV7-9 and TRBJ2-5, with 7 bases aligning to TRBD1. The CDR3 has 16 amino acids. Germline V gives CDR1 SEHNR, CDR2 FQNEAQ (reference sequence). The V segment lost 4 bases and the J segment 1 base; nucleotides outside the gene matches: 9. CDR3 protein: CASSSTYRGFQETQYF. The CDR3 DNA is TGTGCCAGCAGCTCAACTTACAGGGGATTCCAAGAGACCCAGTACTTC. Supplemented by reference TRBV7-9 and TRBJ2-5, the full variable domain reads DTGVSQNPRHKITKRGQNVTFRCDPISEHNRLYWYRQTLGQGPEFLTYFQNEAQLEKSRLLSDRFSAERPKGSFSTLEIQRTEQGDSAMYLCASSSTYRGFQETQYFGPGTRLLVL.

This clonotype occurred a few times. The V gene is TRBV28, the J gene TRBJ2-3, with TRBD1 matching over 8 bases. Per germline, CDR1 MDHEN and CDR2 SYDVKM. The J segment lost 0 bases and the V segment lost 5 bases, leaving 10 bases of the junction unmatched. This CDR3 has 17 amino acids. CDR3 protein: CASSQGALPSSTDTQYF. In DNA, the CDR3 is TGTGCCAGCAGTCAGGGGGCCCTACCATCCAGCACAGATACGCAGTATTTT.

The chain carries TRBV5-1 and TRBJ1-2, with D possibly being TRBD1 (5 bases). CDR3 length: 14 amino acids. Germline V gives CDR1 SGHRS, CDR2 YFSETQ. V was clipped by 4 bases and J by 2 bases, with 12 bases between them. CDR3 protein: CASSGWGLNYGYTF. CDR3 in DNA: TGCGCCAGCAGCGGGTGGGGACTGAACTATGGCTACACCTTC.

The gene calls are TRBV28 and TRBJ2-4, with D possibly being TRBD2 (7 bases). This CDR3 contains 15 residues. Germline CDR1 MDHEN, CDR2 SYDVKM. Trimming removed 3 bases at V and 2 bases at J, with 11 bases between. Here the CDR3 reads CASSFTGGTKNIQYF. The DNA of the CDR3 is TGTGCCAGCAGTTTTACGGGGGGCACCAAAAACATTCAGTACTTC.

The chain has TRBV6-2 or TRBV6-3 and TRBJ1-6, with 9 bases lining up with TRBD1. Per the germline V gene, CDR1 is MNHEY and CDR2 is SVGEGT. The CDR3 spans 13 residues. V lost 6 bases to trimming and J lost 6 bases; unmatched junction nucleotides: 0. For the CDR3, the DNA is TGTGCCAGCAGACAGGGGGCTAATTCACCCCTCCACTTT. Its protein product is CASRQGANSPLHF.

The table lists this clonotype with a few counts. The chain links TRBV28 to TRBJ2-2; 7 bases agree with TRBD1. V lost 8 bases and J lost 0; bases outside the gene matches: 6. The CDR3 is 15 residues long. From germline, CDR1 is MDHEN and CDR2 SYDVKM. Here the CDR3 DNA reads TGTGCCAGCGGCACCGGGACAGCGAACACCGGGGAGCTGTTTTTT. Its protein product is CASGTGTANTGELFF.

This clonotype has at least ten counts. The chain has TRBV18 and TRBJ2-7, with TRBD1 as a possible D gene (5 bases). The V end was cut by 0 bases, the J end by 5 bases, with 14 bases between. Germline assignment: CDR1 KGHSH and CDR2 LQKENI. The CDR3 has 15 residues. This CDR3 is CASSPPETVLNEQYF. The DNA for the CDR3 is TGTGCCAGCTCACCACCGGAGACAGTGCTCAACGAGCAGTACTTC.

This clonotype came up a few times. This sequence joins TRBV5-5 and TRBJ1-6; 7 bases line up with TRBD1. V shed 3 bases and J 9 bases; nucleotides not matched to a gene: 6. Germline assignment: CDR1 SGHKS and CDR2 YYEKEE (reference sequence). CDR3 length equals 14 residues. Written as DNA, the CDR3 is TGTGCCAGCAGCTCCGGGACAGCCTTTTCACCCCTCCACTTT. Translating gives CASSSGTAFSPLHF.

This clonotype was detected only a few times. The gene calls are TRBV6-2 or TRBV6-3 and TRBJ2-2; D may be TRBD1 (5 bases). The CDR3 contains 13 residues. V was pared by 6 bases and J by 2 bases, with 7 bases between. Germline loops: CDR1 MNHEY, CDR2 SVGEGT. The CDR3 DNA sequence: TGTGCCAGCAGAAGGACAAACACCGGGGAGCTGTTTTTT. It encodes CASRRTNTGELFF.

This clonotype turned up a few times. The chain is built from TRBV4-2 and TRBJ1-2; no clear D. Germline loops: CDR1 LGHNA, CDR2 YNFKEQ. V gave up 5 bases and J gave up 0 bases, with 10 bases separating them. CDR3 length: 14 amino acids. The CDR3 DNA sequence: TGTGCCAGCAGCTGGGCCGGCTCTAACTATGGCTACACCTTC. It encodes CASSWAGSNYGYTF.

This clonotype was counted many times. The gene calls are TRBV5-1 and TRBJ2-2, with TRBD1 matching 8 bases. The ends lost 4 bases at V and 1 base at J; junction bases unmatched: 3. Germline loops: CDR1 SGHRS, CDR2 YFSETQ. The CDR3 is 15 amino acids. The CDR3 sequence is CASSTGTGNTGELFF. CDR3 sequence (DNA): TGCGCCAGCAGCACCGGGACAGGGAACACCGGGGAGCTGTTTTTT. The complete variable domain, with remaining parts taken from reference TRBV5-1 and TRBJ2-2, reads KAGVTQTPRYLIKTRGQQVTLSCSPISGHRSVSWYQQTPGQGLQFLFEYFSETQRNKGNFPGRFSGRQFSNSRSEMNVSTLELGDSALYLCASSTGTGNTGELFFGEGSRLTVL.

This clonotype has only a few counts. The rearrangement links TRBV20-1 to TRBJ1-4, with 10 bases lining up with TRBD1. Germline V gives CDR1 DFQATT, CDR2 SNEGSKA (reference sequence). The V and J ends lost 6 bases and 6 bases, in that order; junction bases with no gene match: 10. The CDR3 runs 15 residues. Written as DNA, the CDR3 is TGCAGTGCCTCTCGACAGGGGGCTTTAGATGAAAAACTGTTTTTT. Amino acid sequence: CSASRQGALDEKLFF.

The sample holds many counts of this clonotype. Sequence at one end of the junction differs from germline and may be a read error. The chain recombines TRBV12-3 or TRBV12-4 with TRBJ2-3, with 8 positions matching TRBD2. This CDR3 region has 14 residues. CDR3 sequence: CASTPQAGVDTQYF. The CDR3, as DNA: TGCGCCAGCACCCCTCAAGCGGGGGTTGATACGCAGTATTTT.

This clonotype appeared a few times. CDR3 sequence (DNA): TGTGCCAGCAGCTTAGAAGCGGGAGGGTATGGGGAGACCCAGTACTTC. This sequence encodes CASSLEAGGYGETQYF. The J gene is TRBJ2-5, the V gene TRBV7-6, with 10 bases matching TRBD2. Germline lookup yields CDR1 SGHVS and CDR2 FNYEAQ. Losses at the gene ends were 1 base for V and 5 bases for J; bases not matched to a gene: 7. CDR3 size: 16 residues.

This clonotype was recorded a few times. CDR3 nucleotides: TGTGCCACCAGCAAAGCTCGAGGCGGGGGCCAAGAGACCCAGTACTTC. Protein: CATSKARGGGQETQYF. V usage is TRBV15 and J usage is TRBJ2-5, with 7 bases aligning to TRBD2. CDR1 is LNHNV, CDR2 YYDKDF, per germline (reference sequence). This CDR3 comprises 16 residues. V was pared by 4 bases and J by 1 base, with 9 bases of the junction left unmatched.

This clonotype turned up a few times. This chain uses TRBV5-1 with TRBJ2-5; TRBD2 might be the D (5 bases). V gave up 4 bases and J gave up 7 bases, with 14 bases separating them. Germline loops: CDR1 SGHRS, CDR2 YFSETQ. The CDR3 spans 13 residues. The DNA for the CDR3 is TGCGCCAGCAGCCCTGGTGGAGGAGGGACCCAGTACTTC. Its translation: CASSPGGGGTQYF.

This clonotype was seen a handful of times. The chain has TRBV11-2 and TRBJ2-5; 12 bases line up with TRBD2. This CDR3 comprises 17 residues. V shed 2 bases and J 6 bases; nucleotides not matched to a gene: 10. Germline CDR1 SGHAT, CDR2 FQNNGV. The CDR3 nucleotides read TGTGCCAGCAGCTTACATGTGGCTAGCGGGGGGGTAAAGACCCAGTACTTC. As protein: CASSLHVASGGVKTQYF.

This clonotype has a handful of counts. The V and J genes are TRBV5-6 and TRBJ1-5, with 8 nucleotides matching TRBD1. The CDR3 runs 12 residues. Germline trimming cut 4 bases from V and 13 bases from J; bases unmatched to any gene: 7. Germline V lookup: CDR1 SGHDT, CDR2 YYEEEE. Here the CDR3 reads CASSRQTGGQHF. For the CDR3, the DNA is TGTGCCAGCAGCCGGCAAACAGGGGGTCAGCATTTT.

This clonotype was seen ten or more times. The rearrangement uses TRBV7-2 and TRBJ2-1; D is perhaps TRBD1 or TRBD2 (5 bases each). The CDR3 sequence is 15 residues long. The V end was cut by 5 bases, the J end by 3 bases, with 14 bases between. Germline loops: CDR1 SGHTA, CDR2 FQGNSA. This CDR3 is CASSPKGTVYNEQFF. The CDR3 region has the DNA TGTGCCAGCAGCCCAAAAGGGACCGTCTACAATGAGCAGTTCTTC.

This clonotype was counted only a few times. This chain uses TRBV7-2 with TRBJ2-3; the D gene is possibly TRBD1 (5 bases). V was cut by 1 base and J by 2 bases, with 13 bases left in between. This CDR3 spans 16 amino acids. Germline CDR1 is SGHTA and CDR2 is FQGNSA. Written as DNA, the CDR3 is TGTGCCAGCAGCTTAGGGGCAGGGTTAATCACAGATACGCAGTATTTT. This encodes CASSLGAGLITDTQYF.

This chain connects TRBV4-1 to TRBJ2-1; 10 bases line up with TRBD2. The junction had 14 bases not matched to a gene; V was cut back by 3 bases and J by 6 bases. The CDR3 runs to 18 residues. Germline loops: CDR1 MGHRA, CDR2 YSYEKL. CDR3 sequence (DNA): TGCGCCAGCAGCCACCCTTCAAAGGGACTAGCGTGGGGCAATGAGCAGTTCTTC. Amino acids: CASSHPSKGLAWGNEQFF.

J is TRBJ2-1 and V is TRBV7-2; 8 bases map to TRBD2. Germline V gene data show CDR1 as SGHTA and CDR2 as FQGNSA. CDR3 length equals 14 residues. V trimming: 5 bases; J trimming: 7 bases; junction bases outside the gene matches: 7. The CDR3, as DNA: TGTGCCAGCAGCCCCAGGACTAGCAGGAATGAGCAGTTCTTC. Protein: CASSPRTSRNEQFF. Full variable domain (remainder filled in from reference TRBV7-2 and TRBJ2-1): GAGVSQSPSNKVTEKGKDVELRCDPISGHTALYWYRQSLGQGLEFLIYFQGNSAPDKSGLPSDRFSAERTGGSVSTLTIQRTQQEDSAVYLCASSPRTSRNEQFFGPGTRLTVL.

This clonotype has a handful of counts. The rearrangement joins TRBV5-1 to TRBJ2-7, with D possibly TRBD1 on 5 matching bases. The CDR3 is 14 amino acids. With 4 bases removed from V and 2 bases from J, the gap between germline ends came to 13 bases. Germline V gives CDR1 SGHRS, CDR2 YFSETQ. For the CDR3, the DNA is TGCGCCAGCAGCCCTGTGTCAGGGACCTACGAGCAGTACTTC. Protein sequence: CASSPVSGTYEQYF.

This clonotype has a handful of counts. This chain links TRBV20-1 with TRBJ1-2, with no clear D. V was clipped by 0 bases and J by 3 bases, with 14 bases between them. The CDR3 runs 15 residues. Germline lookup yields CDR1 DFQATT and CDR2 SNEGSKA (reference sequence). This chain's CDR3 is CSARDLRHSDYGYTF. CDR3 nucleotide sequence: TGCAGTGCTAGAGATTTACGACATTCTGACTATGGCTACACCTTC.

The chain is built from TRBV12-3 or TRBV12-4 and TRBJ2-7, with TRBD2 identical over 8 bases. The CDR3 is made up of 15 amino acids. Trimming took 2 bases from V and 5 from J; bases not matched to a gene: 8. The chain's CDR3 is CASSLRLAGSDEQYF. The DNA of the CDR3 is TGTGCCAGCAGTTTACGGCTAGCGGGTTCAGACGAGCAGTACTTC.